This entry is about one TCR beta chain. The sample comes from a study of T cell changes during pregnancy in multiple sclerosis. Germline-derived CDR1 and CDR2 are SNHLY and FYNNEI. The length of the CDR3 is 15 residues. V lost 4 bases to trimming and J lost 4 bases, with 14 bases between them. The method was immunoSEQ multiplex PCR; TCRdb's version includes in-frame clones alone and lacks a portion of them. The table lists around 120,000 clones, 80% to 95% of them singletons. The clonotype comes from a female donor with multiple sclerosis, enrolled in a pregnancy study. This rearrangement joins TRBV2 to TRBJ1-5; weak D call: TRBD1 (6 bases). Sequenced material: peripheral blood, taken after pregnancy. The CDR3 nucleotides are TGTGCCAGCAGTGCAGAACAGGGATCGAATCAGCCCCAGCATTTT. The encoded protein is CASSAEQGSNQPQHF.